This TCR beta chain was found in a study of patients and donors after allogeneic stem cell transplantation. This clonotype was seen a single time. TCRdb re-called the RT-PCR reads through MiXCR, storing one row per CDR3 protein. The sample lists about 230,000 distinct CDR3 sequences; around 14% were seen once. Per germline, CDR1 LNHDA and CDR2 SQIVND (reference sequence). The germline V and J ends were trimmed by 7 bases and 5 bases, with 17 bases remaining between them. This CDR3 has 14 amino acids. The J gene is TRBJ2-5, the V gene TRBV19, with D possibly TRBD2 on 7 matching bases. The TCR sequence derives from a human donor who was either an allogeneic HSCT recipient or a stem cell or donor lymphocyte infusion donor (not recorded which). It is not recorded whose cells these are; they may come from a transplant donor. Sequencing input: blood, either unsorted or a sorted T cell fraction (not recorded which). Here the CDR3 DNA reads TGTGCCAGTATTCGGGGGGCCCGTTGGGAGACCCAGTACTTC. It yields the protein CASIRGARWETQYF. The whole variable domain, remainder taken from reference TRBV19 and TRBJ2-5, is DGGITQSPKYLFRKEGQNVTLSCEQNLNHDAMYWYRQDPGQGLRLIYYSQIVNDFQKGDIAEGYSVSREKKESFPLTVTSAQKNPTAFYLCASIRGARWETQYFGPGTRLLVL.